The 30 T cell receptor beta chains in this list originate from one sample, sequenced in a study of HIV-infected patients and healthy controls. Roughly three months, about 14 weeks, into antiretroviral therapy, follow-up blood was collected. Whole blood was used without fractionation, so all unsorted peripheral T cells were included. Alpha and beta constant-region primers primed reverse transcription of around 500 ng RNA. Each of the alpha and beta chains got its own library through chain-specific third strand synthesis with indices. TCRdb ran MiXCR on the 5' RACE reads and lists one entry per CDR3 protein. The data hold some 6,100 distinct CDR3 sequences, with roughly 7% observed a single time. This material consisted of blood, taken during antiretroviral therapy. These receptors originate from an adult with HIV infection.

This clonotype counts as medium-sized. This chain uses TRBV9 with TRBJ2-1; D is possibly TRBD1 or TRBD2 (5 bases each). The V end lost 4 bases, the J end lost 0 bases, and 14 bases lay between the germline ends. Germline V CDR1 and CDR2: SGDLS, YYNGEE. The CDR3 length is 16 residues. The CDR3 loop is CASSPGTPSSYNEQFF. The CDR3 DNA follows: TGTGCCAGCAGCCCGGGGACGCCGAGCTCCTACAATGAGCAGTTCTTC. Filled out from reference TRBV9 and TRBJ2-1, the complete variable domain reads DSGVTQTPKHLITATGQRVTLRCSPRSGDLSVYWYQQSLDQGLQFLIQYYNGEERAKGNILERFSAQQFPDLHSELNLSSLELGDSALYFCASSPGTPSSYNEQFFGPGTRLTVL.

In its sample, this clonotype is medium-sized. The rearrangement joins TRBV29-1 to TRBJ2-5; D might be TRBD1 or TRBD2, each matching 5 bases. Between the trimmed V and J ends, which lost 0 bases and 3 bases, there was a span of 5 bases. The germline CDR1 and CDR2 sequences are SQVTM and ANQGSEA. CDR3 length: 12 residues. CDR3 residues: CSVEEGEETQYF. CDR3 nucleotides: TGCAGCGTTGAAGAGGGGGAAGAGACCCAGTACTTC. Together with reference TRBV29-1 and TRBJ2-5, the CDR3 gives the full variable domain: SAVISQKPSRDICQRGTSLTIQCQVDSQVTMMFWYRQQPGQSLTLIATANQGSEATYESGFVIDKFPISRPNLTFSTLTVSNMSPEDSSIYLCSVEEGEETQYFGPGTRLLVL.

This clonotype was recorded at least ten times. The V call is TRBV7-2, the J call TRBJ2-3; D ambiguous. The V end lost 4 bases, the J end lost 2 bases, and 1 base lay between the germline ends. The germline CDR1 and CDR2 sequences are SGHTA and FQGNSA. This CDR3 comprises 11 residues. The CDR3 DNA is TGTGCCAGCAGCTACACAGATACGCAGTATTTT. It specifies CASSYTDTQYF.

In its sample, this clonotype was seen many times. The V call is TRBV29-1, the J call TRBJ2-7; 11 bases map to TRBD1. Germline loops: CDR1 SQVTM, CDR2 ANQGSEA. After removal of 7 bases from V and 5 bases from J, the junction contained 10 bases not matched to a gene. There are 14 residues in the CDR3. The CDR3 region is CSADSGTGGDEQYF. The DNA of the CDR3 is TGCAGCGCTGACTCCGGGACAGGGGGTGACGAGCAGTACTTC.

By frequency in the sample, this clonotype is medium-sized. The genes are TRBV29-1 and TRBJ2-1; 7 bases map to TRBD2. CDR3 length equals 11 residues. Looked up from germline, CDR1 is SQVTM and CDR2 is ANQGSEA. The ends lost 0 bases at V and 14 bases at J; junction bases unmatched: 4. The CDR3 nucleotides read TGCAGCGTTGAAGAGTTTGGGGGGGAGTTCTTC. This gives the protein CSVEEFGGEFF.

Ten or more counts support this clonotype. V is TRBV27 and J is TRBJ2-7; 7 nucleotides align to TRBD1. Germline V gives CDR1 MNHEY, CDR2 SMNVEV (reference sequence). CDR3 length: 15 amino acids. The V segment lost 5 bases and the J segment 5 bases; nucleotides outside the gene matches: 12. The CDR3 sequence is CASSPLDRAGNEQYF. The CDR3 nucleotides read TGTGCCAGCAGTCCCCTAGACAGGGCTGGGAACGAGCAGTACTTC.

This clonotype is labeled medium-sized. The chain joins TRBV7-9 to TRBJ2-1; possibly TRBD1 for D (7 bases). CDR1 SEHNR and CDR2 FQNEAQ come from the germline V gene (reference sequence). The V end was cut by 6 bases, the J end by 2 bases, with 14 bases between. This CDR3 spans 15 amino acids. The CDR3 DNA reads TGTGCCAGCAGTCGCCAGGGGGGTACCTACAATGAGCAGTTCTTC. Amino acid sequence: CASSRQGGTYNEQFF. The variable domain in full, with the rest retrieved from reference TRBV7-9 and TRBJ2-1, is DTGVSQNPRHKITKRGQNVTFRCDPISEHNRLYWYRQTLGQGPEFLTYFQNEAQLEKSRLLSDRFSAERPKGSFSTLEIQRTEQGDSAMYLCASSRQGGTYNEQFFGPGTRLTVL.

The rearrangement uses TRBV29-1 and TRBJ1-6; TRBD1 matches 7 bases. The trim removed 4 bases at V and 5 bases at J, leaving 2 bases unmatched. Germline CDR1 SQVTM, CDR2 ANQGSEA. The CDR3 has 13 residues. The DNA for the CDR3 is TGCAGCGTTGGGGACAGTAATAATTCACCCCTCCACTTT. It yields the protein CSVGDSNNSPLHF.

This clonotype was seen only a few times. J is TRBJ2-2 and V is TRBV30; D might be TRBD2 (5 bases). V lost 5 bases and J 7 bases, leaving 8 bases between the germline ends. The CDR3 extends over 11 amino acids. Germline V gives CDR1 GTSNPN, CDR2 SVGIG (reference sequence). As DNA, the CDR3 is TGTGCCTGGGCGGAGGTCGGGGAGCTGTTTTTT. The encoded protein is CAWAEVGELFF.

Many counts were recorded for this clonotype. The chain carries TRBV5-6 and TRBJ2-5; D is possibly TRBD1 or TRBD2 (6 bases each). Germline V gene lookup returns CDR1 SGHDT and CDR2 YYEEEE. The CDR3 totals 16 residues. The V end was cut by 0 bases, the J end by 1 base, with 13 bases between. The CDR3 DNA follows: TGTGCCAGCAGCTTGGGAGGATGGGGGGCCCAAGAGACCCAGTACTTC. Its translation: CASSLGGWGAQETQYF.

This clonotype is medium-sized. The rearrangement links TRBV29-1 to TRBJ1-2; D is unresolved. Trimming took off 5 bases at V and 7 bases at J, with 11 bases between the two ends. CDR1 and CDR2 (germline): SQVTM, ANQGSEA. The CDR3 has 11 amino acids. CDR3: CSVTRMGGYTF. As DNA, the CDR3 is TGCAGCGTTACTCGCATGGGTGGCTACACCTTC.

This clonotype is labeled medium-sized. This chain links TRBV29-1 with TRBJ1-1; D uncertain. The V gene lost 1 base and the J gene lost 1 base, with 7 bases spanning the gap. Per germline, CDR1 SQVTM and CDR2 ANQGSEA. CDR3 length: 13 residues. CDR3 in amino acids: CSVEGQPNTEAFF. The CDR3 DNA reads as TGCAGCGTTGAAGGGCAACCGAACACTGAAGCTTTCTTT.

Ten or more counts support this clonotype. The rearrangement links TRBV20-1 to TRBJ2-1; 11 bases are a match to TRBD2. This CDR3 has 14 residues. From germline, CDR1 is DFQATT and CDR2 SNEGSKA (reference sequence). Trimming took 4 bases from V and 7 from J; bases not matched to a gene: 6. The CDR3 DNA follows: TGCAGTGCTATTAGCGGGAGGGCCGGGAATGAGCAGTTCTTC. Protein: CSAISGRAGNEQFF.

In its sample, this clonotype was seen many times. The rearrangement uses TRBV2 and TRBJ2-7; unclear D gene. Germline CDR1 reads SNHLY; CDR2 reads FYNNEI. The CDR3 has 14 residues. Trimming removed 6 bases from V and 3 bases from J, with 15 bases in between. CDR3 sequence (DNA): TGTGCCAGCAGGGTATGGGTGGGGAACTACGAGCAGTACTTC. Protein product: CASRVWVGNYEQYF. Full variable domain (outside the CDR3, taken from reference TRBV2 and TRBJ2-7): EPEVTQTPSHQVTQMGQEVILRCVPISNHLYFYWYRQILGQKVEFLVSFYNNEISEKSEIFDDQFSVERPDGSNFTLKIRSTKLEDSAMYFCASRVWVGNYEQYFGPGTRLTVT.

The genes are TRBV28 and TRBJ2-3, with 10 bases that match TRBD2. Germline-derived CDR1 and CDR2 are MDHEN and SYDVKM. Trimming took 5 bases from V and 1 from J; bases not matched to a gene: 3. The CDR3 extends over 15 amino acids. Here the CDR3 DNA reads TGTGCCAGCAGTCAGCTAGCGGGGGGCACAGATACGCAGTATTTT. Translation gives CASSQLAGGTDTQYF.

This clonotype was detected many times. This chain uses TRBV7-2 with TRBJ2-1; TRBD2 aligns across 8 bases. Germline V gives CDR1 SGHTA, CDR2 FQGNSA. With V trimmed by 2 bases and J by 9 bases, 6 bases remained unmatched. The CDR3 spans 14 residues. The CDR3 sequence is CASSLSTSVPEQFF. CDR3 DNA: TGTGCCAGCAGCTTATCGACTAGCGTTCCTGAGCAGTTCTTC.

This clonotype has ten or more counts. The chain joins TRBV7-6 to TRBJ2-1, with D perhaps matching TRBD2 (6 bases). The CDR3 totals 16 residues. CDR1 and CDR2 from the germline V gene are SGHVS and FNYEAQ. Trimming removed 6 bases from V and 2 bases from J, with 17 bases in between. This CDR3 is CASSFGTVSTYNEQFF. The CDR3 nucleotides are TGTGCCAGCAGTTTCGGGACTGTCTCTACCTACAATGAGCAGTTCTTC.

The chain joins TRBV2 to TRBJ2-7; no reliable D call. Looked up from germline, CDR1 is SNHLY and CDR2 is FYNNEI. Deletions cut 2 bases from V and 0 bases from J, with 5 bases between. This CDR3 has 13 amino acids. The CDR3 DNA reads TGTGCCAGCAGTGAAAAGTTCTCCTACGAGCAGTACTTC. Translating it yields CASSEKFSYEQYF.

By share, this clonotype ranks as medium-sized. V gene TRBV9 combines with J gene TRBJ2-7; D is possibly TRBD1 (5 bases). Germline V lookup: CDR1 SGDLS, CDR2 YYNGEE. This CDR3 is built from 12 residues. The ends were cut back, 3 bases at V and 10 bases at J, with 14 bases in the middle. The CDR3 bases are TGTGCCAGCAGCGGAGACAGTTGGGTACAGTACTTC. Translated, it gives CASSGDSWVQYF.

This clonotype came up many times. The rearrangement joins TRBV20-1 to TRBJ2-3, with TRBD1 matching 9 bases. CDR1 is DFQATT, CDR2 SNEGSKA, per germline (reference sequence). The CDR3 is 15 amino acids. V dropped 4 bases and J dropped 6; count of bases not matched to a gene: 11. CDR3 sequence (DNA): TGCAGTGCTAACCCCTTTGACAGGGGGGAGGATACGCAGTATTTT. Its protein is CSANPFDRGEDTQYF.

This clonotype is medium-sized within its sample. The rearrangement links TRBV4-2 to TRBJ2-7, with TRBD2 matching over 12 bases. With V trimmed by 0 bases and J by 4 bases, 7 bases remained unmatched. CDR1 and CDR2 (germline): LGHNA, YNFKEQ. The CDR3 sequence is 17 residues long. CDR3 DNA sequence: TGTGCCAGCAGCCAAGATCACGCTAGCGGGAGGGGGTACGAGCAGTACTTC. It encodes CASSQDHASGRGYEQYF.

This clonotype was detected only a few times. V and J are TRBV3-1 and TRBJ2-1; maybe TRBD2 (6 bases). This CDR3 has 14 amino acids. CDR1 LGHDT and CDR2 YNNKEL come from the germline V gene (reference sequence). Trimming cost V 3 bases and J 0 bases, with 6 bases left between them. The CDR3 DNA reads TGTGCCAGCAGCCAGGGGGGCTCCTACAATGAGCAGTTCTTC. Its translation is CASSQGGSYNEQFF.

This clonotype is categorized as medium-sized. The chain uses TRBV6-2 or TRBV6-3 and TRBJ2-3, with a weak D call TRBD1 (6 bases). The CDR3 has 13 amino acids. Trimming cost V 6 bases and J 6 bases, with 13 bases left between them. Germline V lookup: CDR1 MNHEY, CDR2 SVGEGT. CDR3 DNA sequence: TGTGCCAGCAGCGCCTCAGGGGCCGATACGCAGTATTTT. Protein: CASSASGADTQYF.

By proportion, this clonotype is medium-sized. The chain uses TRBV2 and TRBJ2-3; 8 nucleotides match TRBD1. The CDR3 is made up of 15 amino acids. After removal of 6 bases from V and 5 bases from J, the junction contained 10 bases not matched to a gene. From germline, CDR1 is SNHLY and CDR2 FYNNEI. The CDR3 spells CASSGTGGKLDTQYF. CDR3 DNA: TGTGCCAGCAGCGGTACAGGGGGAAAGCTAGATACGCAGTATTTT.

This clonotype occurred a few times. J is TRBJ2-1 and V is TRBV19; D gene ambiguous. The germline V and J ends were trimmed by 3 bases and 2 bases, with 5 bases remaining between them. The CDR3 consists of 13 residues. Germline V gene data show CDR1 as LNHDA and CDR2 as SQIVND (reference sequence). As DNA, the CDR3 is TGTGCCAGTAGTATGTCACCCTACAATGAGCAGTTCTTC. This translates into CASSMSPYNEQFF.

This clonotype was seen repeatedly, ten times or more. V gene TRBV25-1 combines with J gene TRBJ2-7; the D is unclear. The CDR3 has 16 residues. Trimming cost V 5 bases and J 1 base, with 18 bases left between them. Looked up from germline, CDR1 is MGHDK and CDR2 is SYGVNS. The CDR3 sequence: CASSPNPERVSYEQYF. The CDR3 DNA reads as TGTGCCAGCAGTCCGAACCCGGAACGTGTTTCCTACGAGCAGTACTTC.

This clonotype was found many times. This chain joins TRBV7-9 and TRBJ2-2; D is unclear. The CDR3 is made up of 13 amino acids. V lost 10 bases to trimming and J lost 0 bases, with 9 bases between them. Germline V gives CDR1 SEHNR, CDR2 FQNEAQ (reference sequence). In nucleotides, the CDR3 is TGTGCCACTTCGACACCGAACACCGGGGAGCTGTTTTTT. Amino acid sequence: CATSTPNTGELFF.

This clonotype occurred once. This may be a read error, as it is one base from a much larger clone. This sequence joins TRBV19 and TRBJ2-7, with no clear D. This CDR3 spans 14 amino acids. Germline CDR1 and CDR2: LNHDA and SQIVND (reference sequence). V was cut by 5 bases and J by 1 base, with 12 bases left in between. DNA of the CDR3: TGTGCCAGTAGTCTTACATGTGATTCCTACGAGCAGTACTTC. Its protein is CASSLTCDSYEQYF.

By its share, this clonotype is medium-sized. The chain combines TRBV7-9 with TRBJ1-3, with D possibly matching TRBD1 (6 bases). Germline V gene data show CDR1 as SEHNR and CDR2 as FQNEAQ (reference sequence). This CDR3 has 14 amino acids. V dropped 5 bases and J dropped 1 base, with 9 bases sitting between them. CDR3: CASSGTGSGNTIYF. The CDR3 bases are TGTGCCAGCAGCGGAACAGGGTCTGGAAACACCATATATTTT. The whole variable domain, remainder taken from reference TRBV7-9 and TRBJ1-3, is DTGVSQNPRHKITKRGQNVTFRCDPISEHNRLYWYRQTLGQGPEFLTYFQNEAQLEKSRLLSDRFSAERPKGSFSTLEIQRTEQGDSAMYLCASSGTGSGNTIYFGEGSWLTVV.

This clonotype has a count of ten or more. The CDR3 DNA reads TGTGCCACCCCCGGGACAGGGGGCAATGAGCAGTTCTTC. It is translated as CATPGTGGNEQFF. The chain has TRBV19 and TRBJ2-1; 11 positions agree with TRBD1. J was trimmed by 6 bases and V by 10 bases; bases with no gene match: 5. This CDR3 has 13 amino acids. From germline, CDR1 is LNHDA and CDR2 SQIVND (reference sequence).